This TCR beta chain was identified during a study of OX40 agonist ivuxolimab in advanced cancers. Study observations and caveats: Antigen specificity remained undetermined for the expanded peripheral T cells.

Sequencing used immunoSEQ multiplex PCR; TCRdb keeps in-frame clones, though not all of them. This table holds some 50,000 clones, 75% to 90% found once. Autoimmune disease history or systemic immunosuppression led to patient exclusion. This clone was counted a few times. What it binds is unknown. This CDR3 contains 17 residues. The V end lost 5 bases, the J end lost 6 bases, and 20 bases lay between the germline ends. CDR1 is MNHEY, CDR2 SMNVEV, per germline (reference sequence). The chain carries TRBV27 and TRBJ1-6; the D gene is possibly TRBD1 (6 bases). The specimen comprised CD4+ or CD8+ T cells sorted from blood, sampled in a trial of the OX40 agonist ivuxolimab. This TCR was recovered from an adult with an advanced solid tumor such as melanoma, head and neck, liver or kidney cancer. CDR3 amino acids: CASSPVSGGRGNSPLHF. The CDR3 DNA is TGTGCCAGCAGTCCTGTGTCTGGGGGGCGGGGTAATTCACCCCTCCACTTT.